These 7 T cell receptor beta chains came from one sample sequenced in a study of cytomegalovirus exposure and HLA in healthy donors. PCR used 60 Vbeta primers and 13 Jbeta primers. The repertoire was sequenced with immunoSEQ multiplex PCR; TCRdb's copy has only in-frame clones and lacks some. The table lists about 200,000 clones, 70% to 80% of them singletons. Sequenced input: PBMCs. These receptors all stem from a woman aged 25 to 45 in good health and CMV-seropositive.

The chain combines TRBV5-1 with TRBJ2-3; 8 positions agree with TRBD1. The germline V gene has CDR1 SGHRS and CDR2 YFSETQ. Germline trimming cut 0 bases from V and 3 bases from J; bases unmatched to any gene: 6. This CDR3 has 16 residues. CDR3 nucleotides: TGCGCCAGCAGCTTGGGCGACAGGGGTAAGACAGATACGCAGTATTTT. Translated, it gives CASSLGDRGKTDTQYF.

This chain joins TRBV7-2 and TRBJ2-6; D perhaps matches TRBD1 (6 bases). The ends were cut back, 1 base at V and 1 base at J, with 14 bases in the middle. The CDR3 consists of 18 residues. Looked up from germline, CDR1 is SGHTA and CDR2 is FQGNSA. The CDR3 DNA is TGTGCCAGCAGCTTAGTGGGCTTGGGGGCTTCTGGGGCCAACGTCCTGACTTTC. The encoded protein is CASSLVGLGASGANVLTF.

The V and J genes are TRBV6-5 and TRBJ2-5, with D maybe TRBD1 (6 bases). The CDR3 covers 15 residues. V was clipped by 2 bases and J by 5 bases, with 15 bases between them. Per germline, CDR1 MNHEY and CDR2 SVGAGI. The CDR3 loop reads CASSYGVTGQETQYF. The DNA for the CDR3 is TGTGCCAGCAGTTACGGGGTAACAGGACAGGAGACCCAGTACTTC.

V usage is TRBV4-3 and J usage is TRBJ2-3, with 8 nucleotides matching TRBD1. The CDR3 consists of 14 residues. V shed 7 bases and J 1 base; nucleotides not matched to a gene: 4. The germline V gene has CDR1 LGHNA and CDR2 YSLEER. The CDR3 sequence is CASTRDRRTDTQYF. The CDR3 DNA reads TGCGCCAGCACCCGGGACAGGCGCACAGATACGCAGTATTTT.

The CDR3: CASSVKFEQYF. CDR3 DNA: TGTGCCAGCAGCGTGAAGTTCGAGCAGTACTTC. V and J are TRBV11-3 and TRBJ2-5; D gene uncertain. The assigned J gene may be wrong: the sequence end matches TRBJ2-7 better. Germline V gene lookup returns CDR1 SGHNT and CDR2 YENEEA. This CDR3 has 11 amino acids.

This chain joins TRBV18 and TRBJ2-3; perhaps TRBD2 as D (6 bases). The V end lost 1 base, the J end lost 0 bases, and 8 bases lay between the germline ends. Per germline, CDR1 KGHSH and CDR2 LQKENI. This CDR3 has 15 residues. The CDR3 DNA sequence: TGTGCCAGCTCACCACTTAGCGGTAGCACAGATACGCAGTATTTT. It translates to CASSPLSGSTDTQYF.

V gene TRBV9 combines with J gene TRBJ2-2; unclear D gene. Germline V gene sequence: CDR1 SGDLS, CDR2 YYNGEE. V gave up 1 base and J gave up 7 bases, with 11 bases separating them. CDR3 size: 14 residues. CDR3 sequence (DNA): TGTGCCAGCAGCGTAACGTTGGCTGGCGGGGAGCTGTTTTTT. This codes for CASSVTLAGGELFF. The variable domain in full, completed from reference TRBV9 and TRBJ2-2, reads DSGVTQTPKHLITATGQRVTLRCSPRSGDLSVYWYQQSLDQGLQFLIQYYNGEERAKGNILERFSAQQFPDLHSELNLSSLELGDSALYFCASSVTLAGGELFFGEGSRLTVL.